This entry describes one T cell receptor (beta chain). This record belongs to a study of T-cell reconstitution after alpha-beta-depleted transplantation in children. Trimming took off 1 base at V and 7 bases at J, with 17 bases between the two ends. There are 16 residues in the CDR3. Per the germline V gene, CDR1 is SGHVS and CDR2 is FQNEAQ. The TCRbeta library was prepared with unique molecular identifiers. Each CDR3 protein gets one entry after TCRdb re-called the PCR reads with MiXCR. The sample lists roughly 200,000 distinct CDR3 sequences; 8% to 10% were seen once. The TCR comes from a human donor who donated a stem cell graft to a child with acute lymphoblastic leukemia. The chain combines TRBV7-8 with TRBJ1-5; TRBD1 is a possible D gene (6 bases). The source material was PBMCs from the stem cell graft donor, sampled from the stem cell graft. The CDR3 loop reads CASSLDREGLWQPQHF. CDR3 DNA sequence: TGTGCCAGCAGCTTAGACAGGGAAGGTCTTTGGCAGCCCCAGCATTTT.